This T cell receptor (beta chain) was recorded in a study of T cell responses to AZD1222 COVID-19 vaccine. Study-level results: Sampled repertoires all dated from after the peak T cell response.

Notes on this clone: The antigen is unknown.

Assay: immunoSEQ multiplex PCR; the TCRdb copy retains only in-frame clones and omits some. The sample records around 79,000 clones, nearly 90% being singletons. This CDR3 comprises 15 residues. The germline gives CDR1 LNHDA, CDR2 SQIVND (reference sequence). Trimming left V 6 bases short and J 3 bases short, with 18 bases between. The receptor comes from an adult in good health. The gene calls are TRBV19 and TRBJ2-7, with D maybe TRBD1 (6 bases). The starting material was peripheral blood, obtained on day 0 of AZD1222 vaccination. DNA for the CDR3: TGTGCCAGTAGCCAAATCAACAGGGCCGTCTACGAGCAGTACTTC. It encodes CASSQINRAVYEQYF.